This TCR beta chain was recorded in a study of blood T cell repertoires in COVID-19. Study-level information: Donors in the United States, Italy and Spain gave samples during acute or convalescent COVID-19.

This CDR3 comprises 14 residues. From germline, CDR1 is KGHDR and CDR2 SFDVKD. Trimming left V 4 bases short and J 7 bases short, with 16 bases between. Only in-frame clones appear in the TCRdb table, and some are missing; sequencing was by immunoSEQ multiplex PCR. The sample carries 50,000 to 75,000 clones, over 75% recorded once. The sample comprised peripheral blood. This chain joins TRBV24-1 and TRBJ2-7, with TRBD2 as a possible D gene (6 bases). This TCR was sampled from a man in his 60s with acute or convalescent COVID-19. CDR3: CATSDPRLVGEQYF. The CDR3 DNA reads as TGTGCCACCAGTGACCCTCGACTAGTGGGGGAGCAGTACTTC.